This TCR beta chain was recovered during a study of blood T cell repertoires in COVID-19. Background on the study: Donors in the United States, Italy and Spain gave samples during acute or convalescent COVID-19. T cells, B-cell-depleted T cells, or PBMCs provided the cDNA or gDNA that served as material.

Per the authors' pipeline: Estimation of nucleated cell counts was performed using reference gene primer amplification. Sequencing used immunoSEQ multiplex PCR; TCRdb keeps in-frame clones, though not all of them. That table supplies the V and J calls and clone size; D and trimming were determined from the DNA. The sample records about 110,000 clones, approximately 85% being singletons. CDR3 length equals 13 residues. Germline CDR1 reads SGHDN; CDR2 reads FVKESK. Trimming pared 3 bases from V and 4 bases from J, leaving 7 bases between. The TCR sequence derives from a man aged 35 to 55 with acute or convalescent COVID-19. Sequencing was done on a sample of peripheral blood. V usage is TRBV14 and J usage is TRBJ2-1, with a weak D call TRBD2 (6 bases). The CDR3: CASSQEGYNEQFF. The CDR3 DNA is TGTGCCAGCAGCCAGGAGGGATACAATGAGCAGTTCTTC.